The 3 T cell receptor beta chains below were found in one sample sequenced in a study of cytomegalovirus exposure and HLA in healthy donors. It was with 60 Vbeta and 13 Jbeta primers that the PCR ran. Sequenced by immunoSEQ multiplex PCR; TCRdb stores in-frame clones only, minus some. Of about 200,000 clones in the sample, roughly 80% are singletons; the top ten hold over 1.1%. Sequenced input: PBMCs. The receptors here all came from a girl aged 10 to 17 in good health and CMV-seronegative.

There are a few counts of this clone. The V call is TRBV28, the J call TRBJ2-7; 8 nucleotides line up with TRBD1. This CDR3 comprises 14 residues. V lost 6 bases and J lost 2; bases outside the gene matches: 6. Germline V CDR1 and CDR2: MDHEN, SYDVKM. CDR3 sequence reads: CASSGTGIPYEQYF. In DNA, the CDR3 is TGTGCCAGCAGCGGGACAGGTATCCCCTACGAGCAGTACTTC.

This clone was seen more than once but under ten times. The rearrangement joins TRBV10-2 to TRBJ1-1; the match to TRBD1 covers 10 bases. This CDR3 is 14 amino acids long. The V segment lost 6 bases and the J segment 4 bases; nucleotides outside the gene matches: 5. Germline CDR1 and CDR2: WSHSY and SAAADI. CDR3 loop: CASSRRQGATEAFF. DNA for the CDR3: TGCGCCAGCAGCCGTCGACAGGGGGCCACTGAAGCTTTCTTT.

The chain combines TRBV4-1 with TRBJ1-1; D not certain. V lost 0 bases, J lost 7 bases, and 12 bases lay in between. The germline V gene encodes CDR1 MGHRA and CDR2 YSYEKL. The CDR3 sequence is 14 residues long. The CDR3 protein is CASSQDVQVYEAFF. CDR3 bases: TGCGCCAGCAGCCAAGACGTGCAGGTCTATGAAGCTTTCTTT.